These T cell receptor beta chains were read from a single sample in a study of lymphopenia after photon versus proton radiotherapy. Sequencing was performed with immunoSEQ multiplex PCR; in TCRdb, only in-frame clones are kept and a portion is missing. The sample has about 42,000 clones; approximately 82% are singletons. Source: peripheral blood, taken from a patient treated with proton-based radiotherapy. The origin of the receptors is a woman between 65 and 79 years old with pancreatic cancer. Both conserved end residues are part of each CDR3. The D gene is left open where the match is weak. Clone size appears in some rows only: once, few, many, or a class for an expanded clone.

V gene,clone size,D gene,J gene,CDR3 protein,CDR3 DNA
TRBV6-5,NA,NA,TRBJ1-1,CASVPPPGRNTEAFF,TGTGCCAGCGTTCCCCCCCCCGGCAGGAACACTGAAGCTTTCTTT
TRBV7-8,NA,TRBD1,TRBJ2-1,CASSLGRGQITRNEQFF,TGTGCCAGCAGCTTAGGCAGGGGGCAGATAACGAGGAATGAGCAGTTCTTC
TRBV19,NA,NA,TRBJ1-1,CATGQNEAFF,TGTGCCACCGGACAGAATGAAGCTTTCTTT
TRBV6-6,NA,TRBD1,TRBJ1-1,CASRNMGGTGNAEAFF,TGTGCCAGCAGGAATATGGGAGGGACAGGGAACGCTGAAGCTTTCTTT
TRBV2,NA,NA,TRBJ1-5,CASSDQPPPQPQHF,TGTGCCAGCAGTGATCAGCCGCCTCCTCAGCCCCAGCATTTT
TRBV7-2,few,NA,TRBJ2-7,CASSLVGERTYEQYF,TGTGCCAGCAGCTTAGTTGGGGAAAGGACCTACGAGCAGTACTTC
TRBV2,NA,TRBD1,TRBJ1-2,CASALDLDRARGYTF,TGTGCCAGCGCACTAGATCTCGACAGGGCCCGAGGCTACACCTTC
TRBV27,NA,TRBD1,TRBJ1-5,CASSLGTGMGQPQHF,TGTGCCAGCAGTTTAGGGACAGGGATGGGGCAGCCCCAGCATTTT
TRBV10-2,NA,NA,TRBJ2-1,CASRDSYNEQFF,TGCGCCAGCAGAGATTCCTACAATGAGCAGTTCTTC
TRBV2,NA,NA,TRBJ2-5,CASSEAPGVQETQYF,TGTGCCAGCAGTGAAGCTCCCGGGGTCCAAGAGACCCAGTACTTC
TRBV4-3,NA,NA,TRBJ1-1,CASSQDGANTEAFF,TGCGCCAGCAGCCAAGATGGAGCTAACACTGAAGCTTTCTTT
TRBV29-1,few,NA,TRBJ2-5,CSVEGGPRETQYF,TGCAGCGTTGAAGGAGGGCCTAGAGAGACCCAGTACTTC
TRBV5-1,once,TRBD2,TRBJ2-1,CASSRSSGSLVNEQFF,TGCGCCAGCAGCCGCTCTAGCGGGAGTCTGGTCAATGAGCAGTTCTTC
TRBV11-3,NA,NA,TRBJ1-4,CASSLTVGTNEKLFF,TGTGCCAGCAGCTTAACCGTGGGCACTAATGAAAAACTGTTTTTT
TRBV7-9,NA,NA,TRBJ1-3,CASSRGSGNTIYF,TGTGCCAGCTCCCGTGGGTCTGGAAACACCATATATTTT
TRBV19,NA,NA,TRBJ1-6,CASAEIRQFSPLHF,TGTGCCAGCGCGGAAATTAGACAGTTCTCACCCCTCCACTTT
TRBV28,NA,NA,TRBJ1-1,CASSLLSGVGAEAFF,TGTGCCAGCAGTTTACTCAGTGGCGTTGGGGCTGAAGCTTTCTTT
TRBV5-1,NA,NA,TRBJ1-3,CASSMDGQGNTIYF,TGCGCCAGCAGCATGGACGGACAAGGAAACACCATATATTTT
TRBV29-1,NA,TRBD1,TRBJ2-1,CSVDRDRAANEQFF,TGCAGCGTAGACCGGGACAGGGCTGCCAATGAGCAGTTCTTC
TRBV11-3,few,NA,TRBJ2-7,CASSPPASYEQYF,TGTGCCAGCAGCCCCCCCGCCAGCTACGAGCAGTACTTC
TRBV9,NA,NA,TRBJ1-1,CASSGVGNTEAFF,TGTGCCAGCAGCGGAGTTGGGAACACTGAAGCTTTCTTT
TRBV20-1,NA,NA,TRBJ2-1,CSAEIGNEQFF,TGCAGTGCAGAGATAGGCAATGAGCAGTTCTTC
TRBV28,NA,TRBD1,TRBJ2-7,CASRTGPFPTYEQYF,TGTGCCAGCCGGACAGGGCCTTTTCCCACCTACGAGCAGTACTTC
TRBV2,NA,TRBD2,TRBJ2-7,CASSLGGFSEQYF,TGTGCCAGCTCCCTCGGGGGGTTTAGCGAGCAGTACTTC
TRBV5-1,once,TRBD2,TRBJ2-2,CASSPLAGSFTSGELFF,TGCGCCAGCAGCCCCCTAGCGGGATCCTTTACGTCCGGGGAGCTGTTTTTT
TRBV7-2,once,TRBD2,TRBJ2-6,CASSFGLAGTGANVLTF,TGTGCCAGCAGCTTCGGACTAGCGGGAACTGGGGCCAACGTCCTGACTTTC
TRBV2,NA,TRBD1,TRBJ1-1,CASSYDRGREAFF,TGTGCCAGCAGTTATGACAGGGGTCGGGAAGCTTTCTTT
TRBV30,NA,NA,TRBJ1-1,CAWSVRGQLNTEAFF,TGTGCCTGGAGTGTACGCGGTCAGCTGAACACTGAAGCTTTCTTT
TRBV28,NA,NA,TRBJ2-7,CASSLGFYYEQYF,TGTGCCAGCAGTCTAGGGTTCTACTACGAGCAGTACTTC
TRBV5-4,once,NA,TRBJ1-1,CASSLDRNEGVAEAFF,TGTGCCAGCAGCTTGGACAGGAATGAAGGCGTTGCTGAAGCTTTCTTT
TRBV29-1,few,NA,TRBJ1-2,CSVGGMQDRVYTF,TGCAGCGTTGGGGGGATGCAGGATCGTGTCTACACCTTC
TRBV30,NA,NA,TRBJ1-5,CAWSPQVNQPQHF,TGTGCCTGGAGTCCTCAAGTGAATCAGCCCCAGCATTTT
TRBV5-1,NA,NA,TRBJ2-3,CASSLRGFPSQNDTQYF,TGCGCCAGCAGCTTGCGAGGCTTTCCGAGTCAGAACGATACGCAGTATTTT
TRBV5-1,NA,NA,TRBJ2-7,CASSRFPDLPYEQYF,TGCGCCAGCAGCCGCTTCCCGGACCTCCCCTACGAGCAGTACTTC
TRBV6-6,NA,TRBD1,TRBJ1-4,CASSYAGQANEKLFF,TGTGCCAGCAGTTACGCGGGACAGGCCAATGAAAAACTGTTTTTT
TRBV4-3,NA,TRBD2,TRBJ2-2,CASSQVLAGAGTGELFF,TGCGCCAGCAGCCAAGTCCTAGCGGGAGCGGGGACCGGGGAGCTGTTTTTT
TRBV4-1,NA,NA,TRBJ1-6,CASRGGVYNSPLHF,TGCGCCAGCAGAGGGGGAGTCTATAATTCACCCCTCCACTTT
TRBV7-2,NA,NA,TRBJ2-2,CASTMKRGTGELFF,TGTGCCAGCACAATGAAACGGGGCACCGGGGAGCTGTTTTTT
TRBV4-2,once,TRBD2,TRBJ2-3,CASSFHRAGGPDTQYF,TGTGCCAGCAGCTTTCACAGGGCGGGGGGCCCAGATACGCAGTATTTT
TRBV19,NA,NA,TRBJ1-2,CASSSPRGGNYGYTF,TGTGCCAGTAGTAGCCCGAGGGGGGGGAACTATGGCTACACCTTC
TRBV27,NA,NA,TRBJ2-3,CASSPRDADTQYF,TGTGCCAGCAGTCCAAGGGACGCAGATACGCAGTATTTT
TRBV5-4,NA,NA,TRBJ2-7,CASSLMRSVGVGEQYF,TGTGCCAGCAGCTTGATGCGCTCAGTGGGCGTCGGCGAGCAGTACTTC
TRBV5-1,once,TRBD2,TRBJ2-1,CASTYSGSSYNEQFF,TGCGCCAGCACATATAGCGGGAGCTCCTACAATGAGCAGTTCTTC
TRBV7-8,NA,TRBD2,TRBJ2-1,CASSLAGAGGYNEQFF,TGTGCCAGCAGCTTAGCGGGTGCGGGAGGTTACAATGAGCAGTTCTTC